Following are 24 T cell receptor beta chains from one sample sequenced in a study of T cell changes during pregnancy in multiple sclerosis. Method: immunoSEQ multiplex PCR; TCRdb's copy keeps in-frame clones and lacks some. The sample has some 49,000 clones; 85% to 90% are singletons. This specimen consisted of peripheral blood, obtained after pregnancy. Receptors originate from a female donor in good health, enrolled as a control in a pregnancy study.

The CDR3 reads CASSISEGRHGELFF. The CDR3, as DNA: TGTGCCAGTAGTATATCGGAGGGGCGGCACGGGGAGCTGTTTTTT. The gene calls are TRBV19 and TRBJ2-2, with a possible D match to TRBD2 (6 bases). The CDR3 runs to 15 residues. Germline CDR1 reads LNHDA; CDR2 reads SQIVND (reference sequence). V shed 2 bases and J shed 7 bases, with 14 bases lying between them.

The chain carries TRBV9 and TRBJ2-3; the D gene is possibly TRBD2 (5 bases). V lost 0 bases to trimming and J lost 0 bases, with 8 bases between them. The CDR3 length is 15 residues. CDR1 is SGDLS, CDR2 YYNGEE, per germline. The CDR3 here is CASSVGTSSTDTQYF. The CDR3 DNA sequence: TGTGCCAGCAGCGTAGGGACTTCTAGCACAGATACGCAGTATTTT.

This clone was seen a single time. The chain uses TRBV19 and TRBJ2-3, with D possibly TRBD1 on 6 matching bases. The CDR3 extends over 15 amino acids. CDR1 is LNHDA, CDR2 SQIVND, per germline (reference sequence). V lost 3 bases and J lost 1, with 11 bases in between. Here the CDR3 DNA reads TGTGCCAGTAGTATTCGGACAGCAGGCACAGATACGCAGTATTTT. Its translation is CASSIRTAGTDTQYF.

This sequence joins TRBV5-1 and TRBJ2-5; D call uncertain. Germline CDR1 is SGHRS and CDR2 is YFSETQ. Trimming left V 2 bases short and J 3 bases short, with 2 bases between. The CDR3 contains 11 residues. The CDR3 here is CASSFKETQYF. In DNA, the CDR3 is TGCGCCAGCAGCTTTAAAGAGACCCAGTACTTC.

V is TRBV7-3 and J is TRBJ2-3; TRBD2 agrees at 14 bases. The CDR3 runs 16 residues. Unmatched junction bases numbered 2, after V lost 5 bases and J lost 1 base. Germline V gene sequence: CDR1 SGHTA, CDR2 FQGTGA. The CDR3 protein is CASSPGLAGGTDTQYF. In DNA, the CDR3 is TGTGCCAGCAGCCCGGGACTAGCGGGGGGCACAGATACGCAGTATTTT.

The V and J genes are TRBV13 and TRBJ1-2; 9 positions agree with TRBD1. CDR1 and CDR2 from the germline V gene are PRHDT and FYEKMQ (reference sequence). CDR3 length: 12 amino acids. V shed 10 bases and J 5 bases; nucleotides not matched to a gene: 5. Written as DNA, the CDR3 is TGTGCCAACTCTGACAGGGGGTATGGCTACACCTTC. Translated, it gives CANSDRGYGYTF.

V usage is TRBV9 and J usage is TRBJ1-1, with a tentative D call TRBD1 (6 bases). V lost 0 bases to trimming and J lost 0 bases, with 12 bases between them. CDR1 is SGDLS and CDR2 is YYNGEE in the germline V gene. The length of the CDR3 is 16 residues. CDR3 sequence reads: CASSVAAAGVNTEAFF. CDR3 nucleotides: TGTGCCAGCAGCGTAGCGGCGGCAGGGGTGAACACTGAAGCTTTCTTT.

This chain links TRBV28 with TRBJ2-7; a weak D match, TRBD2 (6 bases). V lost 4 bases to trimming and J lost 9 bases, with 19 bases between them. This CDR3 is built from 14 residues. CDR1 is MDHEN, CDR2 SYDVKM, per germline. The CDR3 loop reads CASSSGTEPTRQYF. The DNA for the CDR3 is TGTGCCAGCAGTTCCGGGACTGAACCTACGAGGCAGTACTTC.

The chain carries TRBV5-4 and TRBJ2-1; 8 bases map to TRBD2. Unmatched junction bases numbered 8, after V lost 4 bases and J lost 5 bases. The CDR3 sequence is 15 residues long. CDR1 is SGHNT and CDR2 is YYREEE in the germline V gene (reference sequence). The CDR3 sequence is CASSTKGLVDNEQFF. In DNA, the CDR3 is TGTGCCAGCAGCACGAAGGGACTAGTTGACAATGAGCAGTTCTTC.

The chain couples TRBV28 to TRBJ2-5; D perhaps matches TRBD1 (8 bases). The CDR3 consists of 15 residues. V lost 6 bases, J lost 1 base, and 15 bases lay in between. Germline V gives CDR1 MDHEN, CDR2 SYDVKM. This chain's CDR3 is CASRRGTGGQETQYF. CDR3 bases: TGTGCCAGCAGGCGGGGGACAGGCGGCCAAGAGACCCAGTACTTC. The whole variable domain, filled in from reference TRBV28 and TRBJ2-5, reads DVKVTQSSRYLVKRTGEKVFLECVQDMDHENMFWYRQDPGLGLRLIYFSYDVKMKEKGDIPEGYSVSREKKERFSLILESASTNQTSMYLCASRRGTGGQETQYFGPGTRLLVL.

This clone was counted only a few times. This rearrangement joins TRBV28 to TRBJ2-7; no reliable D call. The CDR3 consists of 11 residues. Germline V lookup: CDR1 MDHEN, CDR2 SYDVKM. Trimming cost V 5 bases and J 3 bases, with 5 bases left between them. The CDR3 sequence: CASSLRYEQYF. CDR3 nucleotides: TGTGCCAGCAGTCTTCGCTACGAGCAGTACTTC.

In its sample, this clone was seen once. The V call is TRBV6-5, the J call TRBJ2-7; TRBD1 aligns across 12 bases. CDR3 length equals 15 residues. Germline loops: CDR1 MNHEY, CDR2 SVGAGI. V trimming: 6 bases; J trimming: 3 bases; junction bases outside the gene matches: 6. The CDR3: CASSFGTGGNYEQYF. The CDR3 coding sequence is TGTGCCAGCAGCTTCGGGACAGGGGGCAACTACGAGCAGTACTTC.

This clone showed up just a few times. The chain uses TRBV19 and TRBJ1-5; 11 bases match TRBD1. Germline-derived CDR1 and CDR2 are LNHDA and SQIVND (reference sequence). Trimming cost V 1 base and J 6 bases; bases outside gene matches: 5. This CDR3 has 16 amino acids. The CDR3 DNA reads TGTGCCAGTAGTATAGCCCAGGACAGGGGGCTTCAGCCCCAGCATTTT. Translation: CASSIAQDRGLQPQHF.

The chain links TRBV9 to TRBJ2-5; the D gene is possibly TRBD2 (5 bases). CDR1 and CDR2 (germline): SGDLS, YYNGEE. Trimming pared 0 bases from V and 1 base from J, leaving 10 bases between. CDR3 size: 15 residues. CDR3 amino acids: CASSVAGSRQETQYF. The CDR3 coding sequence is TGTGCCAGCAGCGTAGCGGGGAGTCGCCAAGAGACCCAGTACTTC. The whole variable domain, remainder taken from reference TRBV9 and TRBJ2-5, is DSGVTQTPKHLITATGQRVTLRCSPRSGDLSVYWYQQSLDQGLQFLIQYYNGEERAKGNILERFSAQQFPDLHSELNLSSLELGDSALYFCASSVAGSRQETQYFGPGTRLLVL.

V gene TRBV20-1 combines with J gene TRBJ1-2; D is perhaps TRBD1 (6 bases). The CDR3 extends over 10 amino acids. From germline, CDR1 is DFQATT and CDR2 SNEGSKA (reference sequence). CDR3 bases: TGCAGGAAAACAGGGAGCGGCTACACCTTC. Its translation: CRKTGSGYTF.

The chain uses TRBV11-3 and TRBJ1-1; tentative D call: TRBD1 (6 bases). The CDR3 sequence is 13 residues long. From germline, CDR1 is SGHNT and CDR2 YENEEA. Between the trimmed V and J ends, which lost 5 bases and 5 bases, there was a span of 12 bases. Here the CDR3 DNA reads TGTGCCAGCAGCCTACAGGGTAGAACTGAAGCTTTCTTT. It codes for CASSLQGRTEAFF.

The V gene is TRBV5-4, the J gene TRBJ1-3; TRBD1 aligns across 11 bases. V trimming: 3 bases; J trimming: 2 bases; junction bases outside the gene matches: 7. Germline V gene lookup returns CDR1 SGHNT and CDR2 YYREEE (reference sequence). The CDR3 is 17 residues long. CDR3 sequence: CASSSGTGGFAGNTIYF. The CDR3 coding sequence is TGTGCCAGCAGCTCCGGGACAGGGGGGTTTGCTGGAAACACCATATATTTT.

This chain links TRBV6-4 with TRBJ2-1; TRBD2 aligns across 13 bases. Germline loops: CDR1 MRHNA, CDR2 SNTAGT. V shed 3 bases and J 9 bases; nucleotides not matched to a gene: 5. The CDR3 extends over 15 amino acids. CDR3 nucleotide sequence: TGTGCCAGCAGTGATCGGACTAGCGGGAGAGGTGAGCAGTTCTTC. This encodes CASSDRTSGRGEQFF.

This clone was found a few times. The V call is TRBV19, the J call TRBJ1-6, with D possibly TRBD1 on 6 matching bases. The length of the CDR3 is 14 residues. V dropped 5 bases and J dropped 5 bases, with 10 bases sitting between them. Germline CDR1 LNHDA, CDR2 SQIVND (reference sequence). The CDR3 DNA is TGTGCCAGTAGTGTACAGGGAAATAATTCACCCCTCCACTTT. Translating it yields CASSVQGNNSPLHF. The entire variable domain, with the rest obtained from reference TRBV19 and TRBJ1-6, is as follows: DGGITQSPKYLFRKEGQNVTLSCEQNLNHDAMYWYRQDPGQGLRLIYYSQIVNDFQKGDIAEGYSVSREKKESFPLTVTSAQKNPTAFYLCASSVQGNNSPLHFGNGTRLTVT.

The rearrangement uses TRBV6-5 and TRBJ1-3; D unresolved. The CDR3 loop spans 16 amino acids. V was trimmed by 4 bases and J by 2 bases, leaving 15 bases between them. In germline, CDR1 is MNHEY, CDR2 SVGAGI. CDR3 loop: CASSSGRSPPGNTIYF. The CDR3 nucleotides are TGTGCCAGCAGTTCCGGGAGATCCCCCCCTGGAAACACCATATATTTT.

The rearrangement joins TRBV6-5 to TRBJ2-7, with a tentative D call TRBD1 (6 bases). Germline V lookup: CDR1 MNHEY, CDR2 SVGAGI. The ends were cut back, 5 bases at V and 6 bases at J, with 11 bases in the middle. The CDR3 is 12 residues long. As DNA, the CDR3 is TGTGCCAGCAGTCTTTTAGGGGGCGAGCAGTACTTC. Encoded protein: CASSLLGGEQYF.

The chain uses TRBV5-6 and TRBJ2-3, with a weak D call TRBD1 (8 bases). The ends were cut back, 3 bases at V and 0 bases at J, with 23 bases in the middle. CDR1 and CDR2 (germline): SGHDT, YYEEEE. The CDR3 length is 19 residues. The CDR3 DNA follows: TGTGCCAGCAGCTCGTTGATAGACAGGGGAGGGGACAGCACAGATACGCAGTATTTT. Translated: CASSSLIDRGGDSTDTQYF.

The rearrangement links TRBV28 to TRBJ1-1; perhaps TRBD1 as D (6 bases). Trimming left V 2 bases short and J 3 bases short, with 7 bases between. Per germline, CDR1 MDHEN and CDR2 SYDVKM. The CDR3 length is 13 residues. The CDR3 sequence: CASSLQGYTEAFF. In DNA form, the CDR3 reads TGTGCCAGCAGTTTACAGGGGTACACTGAAGCTTTCTTT. The variable domain in full, completed from reference TRBV28 and TRBJ1-1, reads DVKVTQSSRYLVKRTGEKVFLECVQDMDHENMFWYRQDPGLGLRLIYFSYDVKMKEKGDIPEGYSVSREKKERFSLILESASTNQTSMYLCASSLQGYTEAFFGQGTRLTVV.

The chain couples TRBV7-9 to TRBJ2-3, with a tentative D call TRBD2 (6 bases). V lost 4 bases and J 0 bases, leaving 14 bases between the germline ends. This CDR3 has 16 residues. From germline, CDR1 is SEHNR and CDR2 FQNEAQ (reference sequence). The CDR3 region is CASSSAGRSSTDTQYF. The CDR3 coding sequence is TGTGCCAGCAGCTCAGCAGGGAGGTCTAGCACAGATACGCAGTATTTT.